This paragraph covers one T cell receptor (beta chain) sequence. The germline V gene has CDR1 MDHEN and CDR2 SYDVKM. This CDR3 region has 14 residues. The trim removed 4 bases at V and 1 base at J, leaving 3 bases unmatched. This sample was taken from a study of cytomegalovirus exposure and HLA in healthy donors. Vbeta (60) and Jbeta (13) primers were used in the PCR. Sequencing used immunoSEQ multiplex PCR; TCRdb keeps in-frame clones, though not all of them. The sample has about 160,000 clones, 81% seen once; the top ten hold less than 15%. This TCR derives from a woman between 45 and 60 years old in good health and CMV-seronegative. Sequenced: PBMCs. The rearrangement uses TRBV28 and TRBJ1-2; TRBD1 aligns across 7 bases. CDR3 amino acids: CASSSGQNNYGYTF. CDR3 sequence (DNA): TGTGCCAGCAGTTCGGGACAGAATAACTATGGCTACACCTTC.